One sample yielded the 27 T cell receptor beta chains listed below, sequenced in a study of technical replicates of blood from a few donors. Some clones are missing from TCRdb's copy, which holds only in-frame ones; the method was immunoSEQ multiplex PCR. The repertoire holds 70,000 to 95,000 clones, with 95% to 98% as singletons. Specimen: T cells isolated from PBMCs. Source of these receptors: a human donor in good health.

The DNA for the CDR3 is TGTGCCAGCAGTTACTCGGGAGACACCGGGGAGCTGTTTTTT. Its protein is CASSYSGDTGELFF. This chain joins TRBV6-5 and TRBJ2-2; possibly TRBD2 for D (5 bases). The V and J ends lost 0 bases and 3 bases respectively, with 5 bases between them. Germline V gene lookup returns CDR1 MNHEY and CDR2 SVGAGI. This CDR3 has 14 residues.

The V and J genes are TRBV27 and TRBJ2-7, with TRBD1 matching 8 bases. The CDR3 consists of 14 residues. Germline V lookup: CDR1 MNHEY, CDR2 SMNVEV (reference sequence). With V trimmed by 5 bases and J by 2 bases, 5 bases remained unmatched. DNA of the CDR3: TGTGCCAGCAGTCCCGGACAGGGCCCCTACGAGCAGTACTTC. Its protein is CASSPGQGPYEQYF.

The chain combines TRBV14 with TRBJ2-3, with D maybe TRBD2 (6 bases). CDR1 and CDR2 from the germline V gene are SGHDN and FVKESK. This CDR3 comprises 16 residues. V lost 2 bases to trimming and J lost 7 bases, with 19 bases between them. The CDR3 coding sequence is TGTGCCAGCAGCCAAAACAGACTAGTCAGGTATCATACGCAGTATTTT. The encoded protein is CASSQNRLVRYHTQYF. The variable domain in full, with the rest retrieved from reference TRBV14 and TRBJ2-3, is EAGVTQFPSHSVIEKGQTVTLRCDPISGHDNLYWYRRVMGKEIKFLLHFVKESKQDESGMPNNRFLAERTGGTYSTLKVQPAELEDSGVYFCASSQNRLVRYHTQYFGPGTRLTVL.

The V call is TRBV19, the J call TRBJ1-5; 10 bases fit TRBD1. Germline V gives CDR1 LNHDA, CDR2 SQIVND (reference sequence). The CDR3 has 19 residues. V lost 5 bases, J lost 7 bases, and 20 bases stayed unmatched. The CDR3: CASSGLNRDRGTARQPQHF. CDR3 bases: TGTGCCAGTAGTGGCCTTAACCGGGACAGGGGTACTGCTCGACAGCCCCAGCATTTT.

This chain uses TRBV27 with TRBJ1-2; D not resolved. The CDR3 spans 13 residues. Germline values: CDR1 MNHEY, CDR2 SMNVEV (reference sequence). The V end was cut by 3 bases, the J end by 8 bases, with 13 bases between. The CDR3 DNA reads TGTGCCAGCAGTTTGATTGGTCTAGGCGGCTACACCTTC. Translation: CASSLIGLGGYTF.

The gene calls are TRBV9 and TRBJ1-1, with 8 bases lining up with TRBD1. The V gene end was trimmed by 2 bases and the J gene end by 3 bases; junction bases not matched to a gene: 6. Germline V gene data show CDR1 as SGDLS and CDR2 as YYNGEE. This CDR3 is 15 amino acids long. CDR3 residues: CASSVTGVLDTEAFF. CDR3 sequence (DNA): TGTGCCAGCAGCGTGACAGGGGTGTTGGACACTGAAGCTTTCTTT.

This clone was found once. J is TRBJ1-4 and V is TRBV5-1; 7 bases match TRBD1. The CDR3 loop spans 15 amino acids. The V gene end was trimmed by 1 base and the J gene end by 3 bases; junction bases not matched to a gene: 3. Germline lookup yields CDR1 SGHRS and CDR2 YFSETQ. CDR3 coding DNA: TGCGCCAGCAGCTTGAGGGGACAGCCTAATGAAAAACTGTTTTTT. This encodes CASSLRGQPNEKLFF.

The chain recombines TRBV9 with TRBJ2-2; a weak D match, TRBD1 (5 bases). Germline V gene sequence: CDR1 SGDLS, CDR2 YYNGEE. V lost 0 bases, J lost 0 bases, and 6 bases lay in between. This CDR3 is 15 amino acids long. In DNA form, the CDR3 reads TGTGCCAGCAGCGTAGGGGGCACGAACACCGGGGAGCTGTTTTTT. Protein sequence: CASSVGGTNTGELFF.

The chain employs TRBV5-4 and TRBJ1-1, with a weak D call TRBD1 (6 bases). Trimming pared 5 bases from V and 7 bases from J, leaving 21 bases between. The CDR3 contains 15 residues. CDR1 is SGHNT, CDR2 YYREEE, per germline (reference sequence). In DNA form, the CDR3 reads TGTGCCAGCAGTTACGCTGGACAGCCCGGCAGTGAAGCTTTCTTT. This codes for CASSYAGQPGSEAFF.

The rearrangement joins TRBV19 to TRBJ1-5, with TRBD1 matching 8 bases. CDR3 length: 15 residues. Germline V gene lookup returns CDR1 LNHDA and CDR2 SQIVND (reference sequence). J lost 5 bases, V lost 3 bases, and 6 bases had no gene match. The CDR3 nucleotides read TGTGCCAGTAGTATTGGGCAGGGGGCTTATCAGCCCCAGCATTTT. Translating gives CASSIGQGAYQPQHF.

The CDR3 DNA reads as TGTGCCAGCAGTGAGCCAGGGGAGTGGGACACTGAAGCTTTCTTT. Translation: CASSEPGEWDTEAFF. This sequence joins TRBV6-1 and TRBJ1-1, with a weak D call TRBD1 (6 bases). Trimming took 3 bases from V and 3 from J, leaving 14 bases between them. The CDR3 runs to 15 residues. Germline loops: CDR1 MNHNS, CDR2 SASEGT.

The chain has TRBV7-9 and TRBJ1-4, with 9 bases aligning to TRBD1. J was trimmed by 8 bases and V by 4 bases; bases with no gene match: 8. The CDR3 has 15 residues. Germline V CDR1 and CDR2: SEHNR, FQNEAQ (reference sequence). The CDR3 protein is CASSSTGGAGEKLFF. The CDR3, as DNA: TGTGCCAGCAGCTCTACAGGGGGCGCTGGGGAAAAACTGTTTTTT.

The chain combines TRBV30 with TRBJ2-1, with no clear D. The V gene lost 1 base and the J gene lost 0 bases, with 10 bases spanning the gap. There are 15 residues in the CDR3. Germline CDR1 is GTSNPN and CDR2 is SVGIG (reference sequence). CDR3 protein: CAWSGISSSYNEQFF. In DNA, the CDR3 is TGTGCCTGGAGTGGCATTAGTAGCTCCTACAATGAGCAGTTCTTC.

The chain combines TRBV2 with TRBJ1-4, with unresolved D. V lost 6 bases to trimming and J lost 8 bases, with 7 bases between them. Germline CDR1 reads SNHLY; CDR2 reads FYNNEI. The CDR3 runs 11 residues. CDR3 loop: CASRSGEKLFF. CDR3 sequence (DNA): TGTGCCAGCAGGTCCGGGGAAAAACTGTTTTTT.

V is TRBV7-8 and J is TRBJ2-3, with 10 bases aligning to TRBD2. V shed 1 base and J 5 bases; nucleotides not matched to a gene: 21. CDR3 length equals 21 residues. Germline V gene lookup returns CDR1 SGHVS and CDR2 FQNEAQ. In nucleotides, the CDR3 is TGTGCCAGCAGCTTAGAGCCCTTTGGAGCGGGAGGGCCCGGGGTTGGAGATACGCAGTATTTT. The encoded protein is CASSLEPFGAGGPGVGDTQYF. The full variable domain, with the rest looked up from reference TRBV7-8 and TRBJ2-3, is GAGVSQSPRYKVAKRGQDVALRCDPISGHVSLFWYQQALGQGPEFLTYFQNEAQLDKSGLPSDRFFAERPEGSVSTLKIQRTQQEDSAVYLCASSLEPFGAGGPGVGDTQYFGPGTRLTVL.

The chain recombines TRBV7-3 with TRBJ2-7, with 9 bases that match TRBD2. Trimming took 2 bases from V and 0 from J; bases not matched to a gene: 2. CDR1 and CDR2 (germline): SGHTA, FQGTGA. The CDR3 length is 15 residues. CDR3 region: CASSLAGGPSYEQYF. The CDR3 DNA reads TGTGCCAGCAGCTTAGCGGGAGGGCCCTCCTACGAGCAGTACTTC.

The genes are TRBV12-5 and TRBJ1-5; possibly TRBD1 for D (5 bases). Trimming took 7 bases from V and 7 from J, leaving 29 bases between them. CDR1 LGHNT and CDR2 FRNRAP come from the germline V gene. The CDR3 is 18 residues long. The CDR3 nucleotides read TGTGCTAGTGCCGAGGAAGGGGTTGGGGGGGGTTTAAGGCAGCCCCAGCATTTT. Its translation is CASAEEGVGGGLRQPQHF.

The genes are TRBV6-5 and TRBJ1-2; 10 nucleotides align to TRBD1. This CDR3 has 16 amino acids. The germline V gene has CDR1 MNHEY and CDR2 SVGAGI. Unmatched junction bases numbered 12, after V lost 4 bases and J lost 7 bases. The chain's CDR3 is CASSSGTGVPFPGYTF. For the CDR3, the DNA is TGTGCCAGCAGTTCCGGGACAGGGGTTCCCTTTCCTGGCTACACCTTC.

The chain couples TRBV7-3 to TRBJ2-7, with D possibly being TRBD1 (6 bases). Germline lookup yields CDR1 SGHTA and CDR2 FQGTGA. Trimming took 6 bases from V and 7 from J, leaving 16 bases between them. This CDR3 contains 13 residues. CDR3 in amino acids: CASRDSAFGEQYF. For the CDR3, the DNA is TGTGCCAGCAGGGACAGTGCCTTCGGAGAGCAGTACTTC.

This sequence joins TRBV5-1 and TRBJ1-1; D may be TRBD1 (5 bases). The CDR3 sequence is 16 residues long. Trimming left V 3 bases short and J 1 base short, with 16 bases between. Germline CDR1 reads SGHRS; CDR2 reads YFSETQ. Written as DNA, the CDR3 is TGCGCCAGCAGCTCCTACTCAGGGATCGGGAACACTGAAGCTTTCTTT. It specifies CASSSYSGIGNTEAFF. Filled out from reference TRBV5-1 and TRBJ1-1, the complete variable domain reads KAGVTQTPRYLIKTRGQQVTLSCSPISGHRSVSWYQQTPGQGLQFLFEYFSETQRNKGNFPGRFSGRQFSNSRSEMNVSTLELGDSALYLCASSSYSGIGNTEAFFGQGTRLTVV.

The rearrangement links TRBV5-7 to TRBJ2-2; D is uncertain. TRBV5-7 is noted as an ORF with a role that remains uncertain. The CDR3 has 16 amino acids. V dropped 5 bases and J dropped 9 bases, with 23 bases sitting between them. In DNA, the CDR3 is TGTGCCAGCAGAAAGGTCAGATTTGGCAGAGGCAGGGAGCTGTTTTTT. This encodes CASRKVRFGRGRELFF.

J is TRBJ2-1 and V is TRBV11-2; TRBD2 aligns across 9 bases. There are 16 residues in the CDR3. Germline values: CDR1 SGHAT, CDR2 FQNNGV. V lost 1 base and J lost 7; bases outside the gene matches: 8. The CDR3 DNA follows: TGTGCCAGCAGCTTAGTTTGGGCGGGAGGGCCAAATGAGCAGTTCTTC. Protein sequence: CASSLVWAGGPNEQFF. Combining the CDR3 with reference TRBV11-2 and TRBJ2-1 gives the whole variable domain EAGVAQSPRYKIIEKRQSVAFWCNPISGHATLYWYQQILGQGPKLLIQFQNNGVVDDSQLPKDRFSAERLKGVDSTLKIQPAKLEDSAVYLCASSLVWAGGPNEQFFGPGTRLTVL.

The chain links TRBV9 to TRBJ2-3, with TRBD2 matching over 12 bases. CDR3 length: 18 residues. The ends lost 4 bases at V and 1 base at J; junction bases unmatched: 10. CDR1 and CDR2 (germline): SGDLS, YYNGEE. The CDR3 sequence: CASSKTGTSGFGTDTQYF. In nucleotides, the CDR3 is TGTGCCAGCAGCAAAACCGGGACTAGCGGGTTCGGCACAGATACGCAGTATTTT.

V is TRBV6-4 and J is TRBJ1-1; 9 positions match TRBD1. Trimming cost V 4 bases and J 6 bases; bases outside gene matches: 9. CDR1 and CDR2 from the germline V gene are MRHNA and SNTAGT. The CDR3 sequence is 15 residues long. CDR3 in DNA: TGTGCCAGCAGTGTTTCGGGGGGACAGGGATCTGAAGCTTTCTTT. The encoded protein is CASSVSGGQGSEAFF.

The V call is TRBV5-1, the J call TRBJ1-1; 9 bases map to TRBD1. The CDR3 length is 14 residues. Germline lookup yields CDR1 SGHRS and CDR2 YFSETQ. The V gene end was trimmed by 3 bases and the J gene end by 2 bases; junction bases not matched to a gene: 2. CDR3: CASSSQGANTEAFF. The CDR3 coding sequence is TGCGCCAGCAGCTCACAGGGGGCCAACACTGAAGCTTTCTTT.

V usage is TRBV6-1 and J usage is TRBJ1-2; D not resolved. The CDR3 loop spans 15 amino acids. The V end was cut by 4 bases, the J end by 4 bases, with 16 bases between. Per the germline V gene, CDR1 is MNHNS and CDR2 is SASEGT. For the CDR3, the DNA is TGTGCCAGCAGTGGAGAAGGAGGGTTGGGCTATGGCTACACCTTC. It specifies CASSGEGGLGYGYTF.

This clone was recorded only once. The V and J genes are TRBV20-1 and TRBJ2-3, with D perhaps matching TRBD2 (5 bases). V gave up 0 bases and J gave up 15 bases, with 13 bases separating them. CDR3 length equals 11 residues. Germline loops: CDR1 DFQATT, CDR2 SNEGSKA (reference sequence). The CDR3 loop reads CSARDGEGAYF. The CDR3 DNA follows: TGCAGTGCTAGAGATGGTGAGGGAGCATATTTT.